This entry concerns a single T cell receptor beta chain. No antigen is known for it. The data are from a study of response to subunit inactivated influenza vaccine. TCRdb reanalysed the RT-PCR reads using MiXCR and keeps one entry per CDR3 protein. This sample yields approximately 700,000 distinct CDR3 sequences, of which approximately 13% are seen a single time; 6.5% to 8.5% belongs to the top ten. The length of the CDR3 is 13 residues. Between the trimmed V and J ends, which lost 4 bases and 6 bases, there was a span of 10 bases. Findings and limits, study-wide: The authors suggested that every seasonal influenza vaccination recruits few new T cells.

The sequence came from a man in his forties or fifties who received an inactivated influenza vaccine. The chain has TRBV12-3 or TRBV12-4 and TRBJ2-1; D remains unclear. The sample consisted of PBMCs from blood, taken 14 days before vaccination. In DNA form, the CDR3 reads TGTGCCAGCAGTTCCCCGAGCTTCAATGAGCAGTTCTTC. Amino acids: CASSSPSFNEQFF.